The 16 T cell receptor beta chains presented below share a single source sample, sequenced in a study of tumor-infiltrating lymphocytes in primary liver carcinoma. A constant-region primer served to make TCR beta cDNA from roughly 500 ng total RNA. Three-round nested multiplex PCR performed with slightly modified ARM-PCR produced the TCR beta libraries. Forward primers for TRBV1-TRBV30 and a C-beta reverse primer served the first two PCR rounds, at about 10 cycles each. TCRdb recomputed calls from the multiplex PCR reads with MiXCR, one row per CDR3 protein. The table includes 20,000 to 25,000 distinct CDR3 sequences, 65% to 85% detected once. Co-extracted RNA and DNA came from roughly 20-30 mg of unsorted bulk tissue. Sequenced material: liver tumor tissue from sampling region 2. Subset reported: tumor region T2, inferior pole. Receptors were obtained from a woman in her thirties with primary liver carcinoma and hepatitis B virus infection.

Remarks on this clonotype: The junction shows a germline mismatch at one end, possibly a read error. The CDR3, as DNA: TGTGCCATCAGTTCGTTCACGGGAGGACGCTCCAATCAGCCCCAGCATTTT. Amino acid sequence: CAISSFTGGRSNQPQHF. This chain links TRBV28 with TRBJ1-5; no reliable D call. This CDR3 is built from 17 residues. Per germline, CDR1 MDHEN and CDR2 SYDVKM.

Details on this clonotype: No conserved phenylalanine or tryptophan ends this CDR3, so it is likely a read error. The rearrangement uses TRBV6-5 and TRBJ2-2, with TRBD1 matching over 8 bases. CDR3 size: 17 residues. CDR1 and CDR2 (germline): MNHEY, SVGAGI. The CDR3 sequence: CASSDYTRQGFTGELFL. For the CDR3, the DNA is TGTGCTAGCAGTGACTACACCCGACAGGGGTTCACTGGGGAGCTGTTTTTA.

As regards this clonotype: Its ends do not fully match the called genes, so a read error is possible. The V and J genes are TRBV6-5 and TRBJ1-1; D might be TRBD1 (6 bases). CDR3 length: 16 residues. Germline lookup yields CDR1 MNHEY and CDR2 SVGAGI. CDR3 loop: CASSYGGKGRGTEASF. The CDR3 DNA reads TGTGCCAGCAGTTACGGGGGCAAGGGAAGAGGAACTGAAGCTTCCTTT.

As regards this clonotype: This CDR3 is missing its conserved last phenylalanine or tryptophan, likely due to a read error. It is unclear where the CDR3 begins or ends on the DNA, so no DNA is shown, and the CDR3 is as TCRdb lists it. The chain links TRBV28 to TRBJ2-2; TRBD2 is the table's D call, not checked against the DNA. Germline-derived CDR1 and CDR2 are MDHEN and SYDVKM. The CDR3 is 13 amino acids long, termini counted. The CDR3 sequence is CASSLSGSEEVFL.

Comment on this clonotype: One end of the junction is discordant with germline, which a read error may explain. This chain uses TRBV7-8 with TRBJ2-7, with 10 bases matching TRBD2. The V gene's germline CDR1 is SGHVS and CDR2 FQNEAQ. CDR3 length equals 15 residues. This chain's CDR3 is CASSRTSGANYEQNF. The CDR3 DNA sequence: TGTGCCAGCAGTAGGACTAGCGGTGCCAACTACGAGCAGAACTTC.

This clonotype was seen only once. This CDR3 is missing its conserved last phenylalanine or tryptophan, likely due to a read error. V and J are TRBV24-1 and TRBJ2-7; D is tentatively TRBD1 or TRBD2 (5 bases each). Germline V CDR1 and CDR2: KGHDR, SFDVKD. CDR3 size: 16 residues. Trimming cost V 4 bases and J 6 bases, with 21 bases left between them. The CDR3 sequence is CATSDGLGTLSSEQYL. CDR3 nucleotide sequence: TGTGCCACCAGTGACGGCCTTGGGACCCTCTCGAGCGAGCAGTACCTC.

Concerning this clonotype: Likely a read error: the CDR3 ends without its conserved phenylalanine or tryptophan. The chain joins TRBV11-2 to TRBJ2-7; D call uncertain. CDR3 length: 13 residues. The germline V gene has CDR1 SGHAT and CDR2 FQNNGV. The CDR3 region has the DNA TGTGCCAACAGCTTAGGCTTAAACTACGAGCAGTACCTC. It codes for CANSLGLNYEQYL.

Here the CDR3 reads CGSSLGHFLEQYF. The CDR3 DNA follows: TGTGGCAGTAGCTTAGGACACTTCCTCGAGCAGTACTTC. The chain links TRBV11-1 to TRBJ2-7; tentatively, D is TRBD1 (5 bases). The germline CDR1 and CDR2 sequences are SGHAT and FQDESV (reference sequence). This CDR3 contains 13 residues.

Of note for this clonotype: An end of the junction differs from the germline gene, which may be a read error. The chain employs TRBV11-2 and TRBJ2-7; D is ambiguous. The CDR3 is 13 amino acids. CDR1 is SGHAT, CDR2 FQNNGV, per germline. DNA of the CDR3: TGTGCCAGCAACTTAAGCGTCTCCCCAGAGCAATACTTC. This translates into CASNLSVSPEQYF.

The genes are TRBV5-6 and TRBJ2-2; weak D call: TRBD1 (5 bases). The CDR3 contains 15 residues. V lost 8 bases and J lost 4, with 18 bases in between. Germline loops: CDR1 SGHDT, CDR2 YYEEEE. The CDR3 spells CASSLALRVTGELFF. DNA of the CDR3: TGTGCCAGTAGTTTGGCACTCAGGGTCACCGGGGAGCTGTTTTTT.

About this clonotype itself: An end of the junction differs from the germline gene, which may be a read error. The chain employs TRBV7-8 and TRBJ2-7; 7 bases are shared with TRBD1. The CDR3 sequence is 13 residues long. The V gene's germline CDR1 is SGHVS and CDR2 FQNEAQ. CDR3 in DNA: TGTGCCAGTGGACAGGAGCGTGCCTACGAGCAGTATTTC. It yields the protein CASGQERAYEQYF.

In this sample, this clonotype turned up a few times. Its ends do not fully match the called genes, so a read error is possible. The chain is built from TRBV5-5 and TRBJ1-6; D remains unclear. This CDR3 has 14 amino acids. CDR1 is SGHKS, CDR2 YYEKEE, per germline (reference sequence). DNA of the CDR3: TGTGCTAGCAGCTTGGACGTCGGTAATTCGCCCCTCCACTTT. This translates into CASSLDVGNSPLHF.

This clonotype was observed at least ten times. This rearrangement joins TRBV29-1 to TRBJ2-3; 7 nucleotides line up with TRBD2. This CDR3 contains 13 residues. Germline trimming cut 7 bases from V and 4 bases from J; bases unmatched to any gene: 8. In germline, CDR1 is SQVTM, CDR2 ANQGSEA. The CDR3 DNA sequence: TGCAGCGCATTAACACGGGAGGCAGATACGCAGTATTTT. This encodes CSALTREADTQYF.

The gene calls are TRBV12-5 and TRBJ2-1, with D possibly being TRBD2 (5 bases). The CDR3 spans 15 residues. Looked up from germline, CDR1 is LGHNT and CDR2 is FRNRAP. Trimming left V 6 bases short and J 15 bases short, with 27 bases between. The CDR3 spells CASGTVTTLMDEPFF. The CDR3 DNA is TGTGCTAGTGGGACCGTGACTACCCTTATGGATGAACCGTTCTTC.

Comments on this clonotype: Because it lacks the conserved phenylalanine or tryptophan at the end, this CDR3 is likely a read error. The chain recombines TRBV11-3 with TRBJ2-1; 11 bases align to TRBD2. The J segment lost 9 bases and the V segment lost 5 bases, leaving 6 bases of the junction unmatched. This CDR3 region has 14 residues. Germline CDR1 reads SGHNT; CDR2 reads YENEEA. This chain's CDR3 is CASSRLAGRCEQFS. In nucleotides, the CDR3 is TGTGCCAGCAGCCGACTAGCGGGGAGGTGTGAGCAGTTCTCC.

Details on this clonotype: The conserved closing phenylalanine or tryptophan is absent in this CDR3, likely reflecting a read error. The chain has TRBV12-3 or TRBV12-4 and TRBJ2-1; TRBD2 matches at 7 bases. The CDR3 sequence is 15 residues long. With V trimmed by 6 bases and J by 9 bases, 14 bases remained unmatched. CDR3 residues: CASSLSGTNEVEQFL. Here the CDR3 DNA reads TGTGCCAGCAGCCTGTCCGGGACTAACGAAGTTGAGCAGTTCCTC.